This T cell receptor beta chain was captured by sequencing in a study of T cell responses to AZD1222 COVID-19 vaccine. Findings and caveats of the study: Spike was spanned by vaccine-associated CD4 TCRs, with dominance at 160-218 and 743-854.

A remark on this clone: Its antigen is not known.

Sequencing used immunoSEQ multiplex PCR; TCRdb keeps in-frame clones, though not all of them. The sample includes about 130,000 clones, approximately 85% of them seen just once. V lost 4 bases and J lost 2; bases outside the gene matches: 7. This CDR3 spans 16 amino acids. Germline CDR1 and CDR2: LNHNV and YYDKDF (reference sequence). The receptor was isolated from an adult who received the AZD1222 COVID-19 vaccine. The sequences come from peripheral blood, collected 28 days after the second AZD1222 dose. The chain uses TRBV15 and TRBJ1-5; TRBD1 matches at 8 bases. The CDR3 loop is CATSNYRGAGNQPQHF. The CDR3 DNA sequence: TGTGCCACCAGCAATTACAGGGGGGCAGGCAATCAGCCCCAGCATTTT.